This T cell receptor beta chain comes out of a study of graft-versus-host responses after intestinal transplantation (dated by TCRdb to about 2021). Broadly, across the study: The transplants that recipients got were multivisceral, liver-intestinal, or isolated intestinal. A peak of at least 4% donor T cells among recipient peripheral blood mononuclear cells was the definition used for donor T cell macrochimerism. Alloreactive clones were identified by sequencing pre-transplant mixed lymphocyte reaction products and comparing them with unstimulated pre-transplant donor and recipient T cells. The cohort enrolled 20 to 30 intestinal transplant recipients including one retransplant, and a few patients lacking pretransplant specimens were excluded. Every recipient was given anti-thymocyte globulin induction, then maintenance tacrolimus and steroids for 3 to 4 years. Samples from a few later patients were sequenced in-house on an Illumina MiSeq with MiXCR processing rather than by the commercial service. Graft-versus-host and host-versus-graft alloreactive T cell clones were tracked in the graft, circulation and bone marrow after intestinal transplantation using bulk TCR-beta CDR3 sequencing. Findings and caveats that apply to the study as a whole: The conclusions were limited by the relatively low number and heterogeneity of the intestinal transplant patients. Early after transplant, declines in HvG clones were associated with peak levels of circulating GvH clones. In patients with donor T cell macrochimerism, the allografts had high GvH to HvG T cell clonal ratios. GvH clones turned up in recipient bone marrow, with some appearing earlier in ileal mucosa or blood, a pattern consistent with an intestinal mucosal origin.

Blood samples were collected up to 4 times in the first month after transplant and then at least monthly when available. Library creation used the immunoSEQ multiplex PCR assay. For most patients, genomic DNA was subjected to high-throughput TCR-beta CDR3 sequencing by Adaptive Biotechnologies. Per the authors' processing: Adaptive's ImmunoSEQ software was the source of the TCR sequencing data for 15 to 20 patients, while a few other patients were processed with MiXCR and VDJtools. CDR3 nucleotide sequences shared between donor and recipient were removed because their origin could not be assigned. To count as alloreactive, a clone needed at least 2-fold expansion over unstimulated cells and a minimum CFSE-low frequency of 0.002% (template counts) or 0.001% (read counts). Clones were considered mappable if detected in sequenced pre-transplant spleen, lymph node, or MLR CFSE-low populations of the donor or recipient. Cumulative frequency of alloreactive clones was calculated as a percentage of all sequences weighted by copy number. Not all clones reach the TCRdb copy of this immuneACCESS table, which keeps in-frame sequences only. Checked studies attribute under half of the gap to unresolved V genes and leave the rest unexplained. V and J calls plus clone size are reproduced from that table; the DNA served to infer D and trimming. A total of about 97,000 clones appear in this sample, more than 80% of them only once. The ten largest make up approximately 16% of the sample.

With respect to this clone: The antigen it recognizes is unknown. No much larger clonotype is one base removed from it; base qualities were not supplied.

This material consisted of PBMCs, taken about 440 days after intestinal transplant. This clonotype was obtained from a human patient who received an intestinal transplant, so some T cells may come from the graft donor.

CDR3 protein: CASSKGTGLNYGYTF. The nucleotides are TGTGCCAGCAGCAAAGGGACCGGCCTGAACTATGGCTACACCTTC. Recombination linked TRBV21-1 to TRBJ1-2. TRBV21-1 is a known pseudogene. The CDR3 spans 15 residues, from the cysteine through the phenylalanine. CDR3 DNA is the only sequence kept; it has 45 bases, read in frame from the first base.